This is a list of T cell receptor beta chains from one sample in a study of blood T cell repertoires in COVID-19. Profiling relied on immunoSEQ multiplex PCR, and the TCRdb table lists in-frame clones only, not all of them. Of some 21,000 clones in the sample, over 70% were seen once. The sequencing sample was made of peripheral blood. The origin of the receptors is a man in his 60s with active COVID-19. The CDR3 runs from the conserved cysteine through the conserved F or W. D genes are given only for firm matches. The size entry is marked missing in some rows and otherwise reads once, few, many or a size class.

v_gene,j_gene,abundance,d_gene,CDR3aa,CDR3nt
TRBV3-1/TRBV3-2,TRBJ1-5,once,NA,CASSQEVGANQPQHF,TGTGCCAGCAGCCAAGAGGTGGGGGCCAATCAGCCCCAGCATTTT
TRBV5-1,TRBJ2-1,NA,TRBD2,CASSRGLAGFNEQFF,TGCGCCAGCAGCCGCGGACTAGCGGGATTTAATGAGCAGTTCTTC
TRBV28,TRBJ2-7,NA,NA,CASRRGEQYF,TGTGCCAGCAGGCGGGGCGAGCAGTACTTC
TRBV19,TRBJ1-4,NA,TRBD1,CASSPGGPGRREKLFF,TGTGCCAGTAGTCCAGGGGGCCCAGGGAGGAGAGAAAAACTGTTTTTT
TRBV4-1,TRBJ2-7,NA,NA,CASSQGYRDPYEQYF,TGCGCCAGCAGCCAAGGTTACAGGGACCCCTACGAGCAGTACTTC
TRBV7-2,TRBJ2-5,NA,NA,CASKRDSGAYQETQYF,TGTGCCAGCAAGAGAGATAGCGGAGCGTACCAAGAGACCCAGTACTTC
TRBV7-6,TRBJ2-1,medium-sized,NA,CASSRGLVTEQFF,TGTGCCAGCAGCCGAGGACTGGTCACTGAGCAGTTCTTC
TRBV28,TRBJ2-7,once,NA,CASSLTRTYEQYF,TGTGCCAGCAGTTTAACGCGAACCTACGAGCAGTACTTC
TRBV5-4,TRBJ2-3,NA,NA,CASSLPTAVDTQYF,TGTGCCAGCAGCTTGCCAACAGCAGTGGATACGCAGTATTTT
TRBV3-1/TRBV3-2,TRBJ2-3,NA,TRBD2,CASSRLTSGSTDTQYF,TGTGCCAGCAGCCGTCTCACTAGCGGGAGCACAGATACGCAGTATTTT
TRBV7-3,TRBJ2-3,NA,TRBD2,CASRLIAGGSTDTQYF,TGTGCCAGCAGACTTATAGCGGGAGGGTCGACAGATACGCAGTATTTT
TRBV11-3,TRBJ2-2,NA,NA,CASSLVLAGNTGELFF,TGTGCCAGCAGCTTAGTGCTGGCTGGGAACACCGGGGAGCTGTTTTTT
TRBV24-1,TRBJ2-3,once,TRBD2,CATSLAGSVDTQYF,TGTGCCACCAGTCTAGCGGGATCCGTAGATACGCAGTATTTT
TRBV19,TRBJ1-1,NA,NA,CASSIGQRTEAFF,TGTGCCAGTAGTATAGGGCAGCGCACTGAAGCTTTCTTT
TRBV2,TRBJ2-5,NA,NA,CASSALSETQYF,TGTGCCAGCAGTGCACTATCGGAGACCCAGTACTTC
TRBV30,TRBJ2-3,NA,NA,CAWRATPDTQYF,TGTGCCTGGAGAGCAACCCCAGATACGCAGTATTTT
TRBV18,TRBJ2-5,NA,NA,CASSTNGQDSGTQYF,TGTGCCAGCTCAACTAACGGTCAGGACTCGGGGACCCAGTACTTC
TRBV6-2/TRBV6-3,TRBJ2-3,NA,TRBD2,CASSYAAGGPDTQYF,TGTGCCAGCAGTTACGCGGCGGGAGGCCCAGATACGCAGTATTTT
TRBV7-8,TRBJ2-2,NA,TRBD2,CASSSGLAGTGELFF,TGTGCCAGCAGCTCCGGACTAGCGGGCACCGGGGAGCTGTTTTTT
TRBV6-4,TRBJ1-2,NA,TRBD1,CASRRDDRDLSTGYTF,TGTGCCAGCAGGCGCGATGACAGGGATTTAAGTACGGGCTACACCTTC
TRBV10-2,TRBJ1-1,NA,TRBD1,CASNRQGGTEAFF,TGCGCCAGCAACCGACAGGGGGGGACTGAAGCTTTCTTT
TRBV3-1/TRBV3-2,TRBJ2-7,NA,NA,CASSQSRYEQYF,TGTGCCAGCAGCCAATCTAGGTACGAGCAGTACTTC
TRBV6-6,TRBJ1-1,NA,TRBD1,CASSWTGQNTEAFF,TGTGCCAGCAGTTGGACAGGGCAGAACACTGAAGCTTTCTTT
TRBV29-1,TRBJ2-7,NA,NA,CSVVWAGRYEQYF,TGCAGCGTTGTTTGGGCGGGAAGGTACGAGCAGTACTTC
TRBV30,TRBJ1-1,NA,NA,CAWSVDNSGVPEAFF,TGTGCCTGGAGTGTGGACAACTCTGGGGTGCCTGAAGCTTTCTTT
TRBV7-9,TRBJ1-1,NA,NA,CASSPKRENTEAFF,TGTGCCAGCAGTCCCAAACGGGAGAACACTGAAGCTTTCTTT
TRBV9,TRBJ1-5,NA,NA,CASSLGHNSNQPQHF,TGTGCCAGCAGCCTGGGACACAATAGCAATCAGCCCCAGCATTTT
TRBV19,TRBJ2-7,NA,TRBD1,CASNNRQGEQYF,TGTGCCAGTAACAATCGACAGGGGGAGCAGTACTTC
TRBV28,TRBJ2-5,NA,NA,CASSLLRGLGTQYF,TGTGCCAGCAGTTTATTAAGGGGCTTGGGGACCCAGTACTTC
TRBV24-1,TRBJ1-2,NA,TRBD1,CATSDAPGTGKYGYTF,TGTGCCACCAGTGATGCCCCCGGGACAGGGAAATATGGCTACACCTTC
TRBV24-1,TRBJ2-1,once,TRBD1,CATSYPTGQARPWSYNEQFF,TGTGCCACCAGTTATCCTACGGGACAGGCCCGTCCTTGGTCCTACAATGAGCAGTTCTTC
TRBV6-5,TRBJ1-6,NA,TRBD1,CASTLTGTGGGPLHF,TGTGCCAGCACCCTCACCGGGACAGGTGGTGGACCCCTCCACTTT
TRBV2,TRBJ2-5,NA,TRBD1,CASSETGRETQYF,TGTGCCAGCAGTGAGACAGGGCGAGAGACCCAGTACTTC
TRBV13,TRBJ1-2,NA,NA,CASSLVQGGYTF,TGTGCCAGCAGCTTAGTTCAGGGTGGCTACACCTTC
TRBV7-3,TRBJ2-7,NA,TRBD2,CASSLAGGPSEQYF,TGTGCCAGCAGCTTAGCGGGAGGGCCCAGCGAGCAGTACTTC